The 2 T cell receptor beta chains in this list originate from one sample, sequenced in a study of T cells in women clearing cervical HPV infection. Sequenced by immunoSEQ multiplex PCR; TCRdb stores in-frame clones only, minus some. In total, the table holds about 20,000 clones. Specimen: blood buffy coat. The source of these receptors is a woman aged 18 to 75 with a cervical HPV16 infection that either progressed to CIN3+ or cleared (not recorded which).

As regards this clone: The read terminates 3 residues ahead of where the CDR3 ends, so the germline J gene completes it. The chain is built from TRBV7-9 and TRBJ1-4, with TRBD1 identical over 9 bases. V was pared by 11 bases and J by 6 bases, with 4 bases of the junction left unmatched. Germline values: CDR1 SEHNR, CDR2 FQNEAQ (reference sequence). CDR3 size: 12 residues. The sequenced CDR3 bases are TGTGCCGCACGACAGGGGGATGAAAAA. Translated, it gives CAARQGDEK. The whole CDR3 sequence reads CAARQGDEKLFF.

With respect to this clone: The missing CDR3 end, 3 residues past where the read stops, is filled in from the germline J gene. The chain carries TRBV9 and TRBJ2-3; unclear D gene. Trimming took off 0 bases at V and 2 bases at J, with 10 bases between the two ends. The CDR3 runs to 15 residues. Germline-derived CDR1 and CDR2 are SGDLS and YYNGEE. The CDR3 sequence: CASSVGSVYTDTQYF. The sequenced part of the CDR3 DNA is TGTGCCAGCAGCGTAGGCTCCGTCTACACAGATACG.